This T cell receptor beta chain was documented in a study of cytomegalovirus exposure and HLA in healthy donors. Germline V lookup: CDR1 MNHEY, CDR2 SMNVEV (reference sequence). Between the trimmed V and J ends, which lost 3 bases and 5 bases, there was a span of 14 bases. This CDR3 region has 15 residues. Turning to this clone: As yet, its antigen is unknown.

No record was made of this donor's CMV serostatus. PCR employed 60 Vbeta and 13 Jbeta primers. The data were produced by immunoSEQ multiplex PCR, yet TCRdb's version contains in-frame clones alone and is incomplete. The sample shows fewer than 150,000 clones, around 77% of them seen only once. Points from the study as a whole: Cytomegalovirus-associated TCR beta chains were listed, numbering approximately 150.

The material sequenced was PBMCs. The TCR originated in a human donor in good health. The chain is built from TRBV27 and TRBJ2-1; D unclear. CDR3 region: CASSFGQVYNNEQFF. In DNA, the CDR3 is TGTGCCAGCAGTTTTGGGCAGGTCTATAACAATGAGCAGTTCTTC.